Presented here are 24 T cell receptor beta chains from one specimen sequenced in a study of T cells in Graves' hyperthyroidism and ophthalmopathy. Amplified regions were TCR beta CDR3 sequences from RNA transcripts. Initially, a first-round RT-PCR of the TCR CDR3 employed the HTBI primer set. A single record per CDR3 protein comes from TCRdb applying MiXCR to the multiplex PCR reads. The sample yields 400,000 to 500,000 distinct CDR3 sequences, around 14% seen once. The source material was blood. Receptor source: a woman aged 18 to 35 with Graves' hyperthyroidism.

This clonotype was counted ten times or more. V and J are TRBV3-1 and TRBJ1-2; D call uncertain. There are 12 residues in the CDR3. V lost 7 bases to trimming and J lost 4 bases, with 10 bases between them. The germline gives CDR1 LGHDT, CDR2 YNNKEL (reference sequence). Written as DNA, the CDR3 is TGTGCCAGCAACGGGGATGCCTATGGCTACACCTTC. It specifies CASNGDAYGYTF.

In this sample, this clonotype turned up a few times. This could be a read error, since a much larger clone is one nucleotide away. The CDR3 DNA is TGTGCCAGCAGTTCGGAGTCGAGAATGAACACTGAAGCTTTCTTT. It encodes CASSSESRMNTEAFF. The chain is built from TRBV6-9 and TRBJ1-1; D unclear. CDR1 and CDR2 from the germline V gene are MNHGY and SVAAGI. Between the trimmed V and J ends, which lost 4 bases and 0 bases, there was a span of 12 bases. The CDR3 covers 15 residues.

The CDR3 sequence is CASTSQGGSGIYNEQFF. DNA of the CDR3: TGTGCCAGTACGTCTCAAGGAGGTAGCGGGATCTACAATGAGCAGTTCTTC. The chain is built from TRBV19 and TRBJ2-1, with 8 positions matching TRBD2. This CDR3 contains 17 residues. J was trimmed by 3 bases and V by 7 bases; bases with no gene match: 14. Germline CDR1 reads LNHDA; CDR2 reads SQIVND (reference sequence).

This clonotype has at least ten counts. The rearrangement uses TRBV6-1 and TRBJ2-7; possibly TRBD1 for D (5 bases). The CDR3 loop spans 13 amino acids. Trimming took off 4 bases at V and 2 bases at J, with 9 bases between the two ends. The germline V gene has CDR1 MNHNS and CDR2 SASEGT. CDR3 sequence (DNA): TGTGCCAGCAGTGTGGGGCAGACCTACGAGCAGTACGTC. This encodes CASSVGQTYEQYV.

The chain combines TRBV9 with TRBJ2-3, with D uncertain. The V gene's germline CDR1 is SGDLS and CDR2 YYNGEE. The V end was cut by 4 bases, the J end by 2 bases, with 11 bases between. CDR3 length: 14 residues. The CDR3 is CASSQLGNTDTQYF. The CDR3 DNA follows: TGTGCCAGCAGCCAACTTGGAAACACAGATACGCAGTATTTT.

The table lists this clonotype with many counts. The chain combines TRBV6-2 or TRBV6-3 with TRBJ1-2; D uncertain. V was clipped by 2 bases and J by 4 bases, with 8 bases between them. The CDR3 totals 13 residues. CDR1 MNHEY and CDR2 SVGEGT come from the germline V gene. The CDR3 is CASSYESAYGYTF. The CDR3, as DNA: TGTGCCAGCAGTTACGAGTCAGCCTATGGCTACACCTTC.

This clonotype came up many times. The chain uses TRBV27 and TRBJ2-1; TRBD1 matches 8 bases. The CDR3 is 15 residues long. Looked up from germline, CDR1 is MNHEY and CDR2 is SMNVEV (reference sequence). J was trimmed by 6 bases and V by 4 bases; bases with no gene match: 8. The CDR3: CASSWTGSTINEQFF. CDR3 sequence (DNA): TGTGCCAGCAGTTGGACAGGGTCTACTATCAATGAGCAGTTCTTC.

The chain recombines TRBV6-1 with TRBJ2-3; D remains ambiguous. Germline assignment: CDR1 MNHNS and CDR2 SASEGT. Trimming left V 8 bases short and J 1 base short, with 16 bases between. This CDR3 spans 15 amino acids. The CDR3 DNA follows: TGTGCCAGCGCCCCCCCCCCAACCCGCACAGATACGCAGTATTTT. Its protein product is CASAPPPTRTDTQYF.

This clonotype was observed at least ten times. The CDR3 reads CASSPRGGSQEQYF. CDR3 in DNA: TGTGCCAGCAGTCCAAGGGGGGGTTCGCAGGAGCAGTACTTC. The chain is built from TRBV28 and TRBJ2-7; D possibly corresponds to TRBD2 (7 bases). V lost 5 bases and J 7 bases, leaving 18 bases between the germline ends. CDR1 is MDHEN, CDR2 SYDVKM, per germline. There are 14 residues in the CDR3.

J is TRBJ2-6 and V is TRBV12-3 or TRBV12-4; TRBD1 agrees at 9 bases. V gave up 5 bases and J gave up 0 bases; unmatched junction bases: 5. The CDR3 is made up of 17 amino acids. In DNA form, the CDR3 reads TGTGCCAGCAGTCGGGGGACAGGGTTCTCTGGGGCCAACGTCCTGACTTTC. Translating gives CASSRGTGFSGANVLTF.

This clonotype was counted at least ten times. The chain uses TRBV11-2 and TRBJ2-1; 8 bases match TRBD2. This CDR3 has 16 residues. The ends lost 1 base at V and 8 bases at J; junction bases unmatched: 10. CDR1 and CDR2 from the germline V gene are SGHAT and FQNNGV. The CDR3 nucleotides are TGTGCCAGCAGCTTAGTATTGGTAGCGGGACGGGATGAGCAGTTCTTC. It encodes CASSLVLVAGRDEQFF.

There are a few counts of this clonotype. This may be a read error: a much more frequent sequence differs by one nucleotide. This chain uses TRBV11-2 with TRBJ2-7; TRBD2 is a possible D gene (6 bases). The length of the CDR3 is 13 residues. CDR1 SGHAT and CDR2 FQNNGV come from the germline V gene. The CDR3 loop reads CTSSRGMSYEQYV. CDR3 nucleotide sequence: TGTACCAGCAGCCGGGGGATGAGCTACGAGCAGTACGTC.

This clonotype showed up many times. This rearrangement joins TRBV30 to TRBJ2-7, with 9 bases aligning to TRBD1. CDR1 is GTSNPN, CDR2 SVGIG, per germline (reference sequence). This CDR3 is 13 amino acids long. V lost 4 bases, J lost 4 bases, and 5 bases stayed unmatched. The CDR3 here is CAWNTGGAYEQYF. The CDR3, as DNA: TGTGCCTGGAACACAGGGGGCGCTTACGAGCAGTACTTC.

The sample holds many counts of this clonotype. This chain joins TRBV18 and TRBJ1-5; D might be TRBD1 (5 bases). The CDR3 sequence is 17 residues long. The germline V and J ends were trimmed by 1 base and 4 bases, with 17 bases remaining between them. Germline V gene lookup returns CDR1 KGHSH and CDR2 LQKENI. The CDR3 region is CASSPQGLTVPNQPQHF. The CDR3 DNA reads as TGTGCCAGCTCACCACAGGGTTTGACAGTCCCGAATCAGCCCCAGCATTTT.

This clonotype occurred many times. The rearrangement joins TRBV7-8 to TRBJ2-1; TRBD2 matches 11 bases. There are 14 residues in the CDR3. Germline V gene sequence: CDR1 SGHVS, CDR2 FQNEAQ. J lost 4 bases, V lost 8 bases, and 4 bases had no gene match. The CDR3 is CASQGLAEYNEQFF. The CDR3 DNA follows: TGTGCCAGCCAGGGACTAGCGGAGTACAATGAGCAGTTCTTC.

This clonotype has just one count. A much more abundant neighbour one base away suggests this may be a read error. The chain uses TRBV11-1 and TRBJ2-7, with TRBD2 matching over 8 bases. Germline CDR1 is SGHAT and CDR2 is FQDESV (reference sequence). CDR3 length equals 15 residues. The CDR3 sequence: CASSLSSGTHYEQCF. The CDR3 DNA reads as TGTGCCAGCAGCTTAAGTAGCGGGACCCATTACGAGCAGTGCTTC.

This clonotype was counted many times. The chain recombines TRBV11-1 with TRBJ1-1; TRBD1 aligns across 8 bases. Germline V gives CDR1 SGHAT, CDR2 FQDESV (reference sequence). CDR3 length equals 14 residues. The V and J ends lost 5 bases and 4 bases, in that order; junction bases with no gene match: 6. CDR3 DNA: TGTGCCAGCAGCCCGGACAGGGAGGGCACTGAAGCTTTCTTT. Residues: CASSPDREGTEAFF.

There are many counts of this clonotype. Here the CDR3 reads CASRPFGTSGRGEQFF. CDR3 nucleotides: TGTGCCAGCAGGCCCTTCGGGACTAGCGGAAGGGGTGAGCAGTTCTTC. V is TRBV27 and J is TRBJ2-1; 11 positions agree with TRBD2. V lost 6 bases and J lost 9; bases outside the gene matches: 13. This CDR3 contains 16 residues. Germline values: CDR1 MNHEY, CDR2 SMNVEV (reference sequence).

This clonotype has ten or more counts. The J gene is TRBJ1-1, the V gene TRBV12-3 or TRBV12-4; D may be TRBD1 (5 bases). Trimming took 3 bases from V and 1 from J, leaving 9 bases between them. This CDR3 is 14 amino acids long. The CDR3 is CASSFGHTNTEAFF. The CDR3 DNA follows: TGTGCCAGCAGTTTTGGACATACGAACACTGAAGCTTTCTTT.

This clonotype was recorded at least ten times. V gene TRBV12-3 or TRBV12-4 combines with J gene TRBJ2-3, with TRBD2 identical over 13 bases. The CDR3 extends over 19 amino acids. The ends lost 6 bases at V and 2 bases at J; junction bases unmatched: 14. In DNA, the CDR3 is TGTGCCAGCAGCTTAAAGGGCGGGGGACTAGCGGGACACACAGATACGCAGTATTTT. It translates to CASSLKGGGLAGHTDTQYF.

This clonotype came up a few times. V gene TRBV7-2 combines with J gene TRBJ1-2; 7 bases match TRBD1. J lost 4 bases, V lost 5 bases, and 7 bases had no gene match. CDR1 and CDR2 from the germline V gene are SGHTA and FQGNSA. The CDR3 has 14 amino acids. DNA for the CDR3: TGTGCCAGCAGCGGATGGGACAGTGGCTATGGCTACACCTTC. The encoded protein is CASSGWDSGYGYTF.

This clonotype showed up many times. J is TRBJ2-5 and V is TRBV3-1; TRBD1 or TRBD2 may be the D gene (6 bases each). The CDR3 spans 16 residues. The V gene lost 4 bases and the J gene lost 4 bases, with 19 bases spanning the gap. Per germline, CDR1 LGHDT and CDR2 YNNKEL (reference sequence). This chain's CDR3 is CASSPLRGRGGETQYF. CDR3 coding DNA: TGTGCCAGCAGCCCCCTCCGGGGCAGGGGAGGAGAGACCCAGTACTTC.

This clonotype was seen a few times. J is TRBJ1-2 and V is TRBV11-3, with D maybe TRBD1 (6 bases). This CDR3 comprises 14 residues. The germline CDR1 and CDR2 sequences are SGHNT and YENEEA. V was cut by 0 bases and J by 8 bases, with 13 bases left in between. DNA for the CDR3: TGTGCCAGCAGCTTAGAGGCAGGGGCCGGCGGCTACACCTTC. Its translation: CASSLEAGAGGYTF.

This clonotype came up a few times. A much larger clone sits a single nucleotide away, making a read error possible. As the CDR3 is not closed by the conserved phenylalanine or tryptophan, this likely results from a read error. V usage is TRBV4-1 and J usage is TRBJ1-4; TRBD1 agrees at 8 bases. This CDR3 region has 16 residues. Germline CDR1 is MGHRA and CDR2 is YSYEKL. The ends lost 3 bases at V and 0 bases at J; junction bases unmatched: 3. The CDR3 loop reads CASSQEQGATNEKLFS. The CDR3 bases are TGCGCCAGCAGCCAGGAACAGGGGGCAACTAATGAAAAACTGTTTTCT.